Each of the 20 T cell receptor beta chains below was sequenced from the same sample in a study of CD8+ T cells in alopecia areata (dated by TCRdb to between 2017 and 2018). Preparation of the library involved the immunoSEQ multiplex PCR assay. RNA was extracted from all samples and reverse transcribed into cDNA as template for TCR sequencing. Sourced from immuneACCESS, this table was stored by TCRdb with only in-frame sequences that have V and J called. A share of the clones is absent; for the studies checked, an unresolved V gene accounts for under half, and the remainder has no known explanation. For this sample the table gives about 140,000 clones, of which approximately 80% were detected only once. 25% of the sample is in the top ten clones. Read against the paper, the sample's time point label means: four to five weeks on oral tofacitinib. The treatment or condition label here, explained by the study, means: oral pan-JAK inhibitor, 5-10 mg twice daily.

The specimen was CD8+ T cells sorted from blood, collected at week 4, from a patient treated with tofacitinib. These receptors came from a human donor with alopecia areata.

The chain employs TRBV4-1 and TRBJ2-4, with 8 nucleotides matching TRBD1. V lost 0 bases, J lost 13 bases, and 5 bases stayed unmatched. Germline CDR1 reads MGHRA; CDR2 reads YSYEKL. The CDR3 loop spans 13 amino acids. CDR3 sequence: CASSQDPGTGQYF. CDR3 bases: TGCGCCAGCAGCCAAGATCCTGGGACAGGACAGTACTTC.

The V gene is TRBV30, the J gene TRBJ2-7, with TRBD2 as a possible D gene (7 bases). Germline CDR1 is GTSNPN and CDR2 is SVGIG (reference sequence). The CDR3 loop spans 14 amino acids. Trimming pared 0 bases from V and 2 bases from J, leaving 11 bases between. The CDR3 loop is CAWSVGGPAYEQYF. The CDR3 region has the DNA TGTGCCTGGAGTGTGGGGGGGCCTGCCTACGAGCAGTACTTC.

J is TRBJ1-2 and V is TRBV27, with 7 bases that match TRBD1. The V gene end was trimmed by 5 bases and the J gene end by 6 bases; junction bases not matched to a gene: 6. Germline V gene data show CDR1 as MNHEY and CDR2 as SMNVEV (reference sequence). The CDR3 has 13 residues. The CDR3 is CASSPPGGNGYTF. The CDR3 region has the DNA TGTGCCAGCAGTCCCCCAGGGGGGAATGGCTACACCTTC.

J is TRBJ2-1 and V is TRBV7-9, with 8 bases fitting TRBD1. This CDR3 contains 15 residues. With V trimmed by 1 base and J by 8 bases, 7 bases remained unmatched. From germline, CDR1 is SEHNR and CDR2 FQNEAQ (reference sequence). The CDR3 DNA reads TGTGCCAGCAGCTTAGTTAGGACAGGGATCTATGAGCAGTTCTTC. This sequence encodes CASSLVRTGIYEQFF.

The chain has TRBV7-2 and TRBJ1-1; weak D call: TRBD1 (6 bases). V lost 5 bases and J 1 base, leaving 20 bases between the germline ends. Germline V CDR1 and CDR2: SGHTA, FQGNSA. This CDR3 has 17 residues. The CDR3: CASSPQVGGGKNTEAFF. CDR3 nucleotides: TGTGCCAGCAGCCCCCAGGTCGGGGGCGGGAAGAACACTGAAGCTTTCTTT.

V is TRBV6-5 and J is TRBJ2-3, with TRBD2 matching over 11 bases. The CDR3 spans 15 residues. J gave up 1 base and V 5 bases, and 2 bases lay outside the gene matches. Germline V CDR1 and CDR2: MNHEY, SVGAGI. DNA for the CDR3: TGTGCCAGCAGTCCGACTAGCGGGGGCACAGATACGCAGTATTTT. Protein sequence: CASSPTSGGTDTQYF.

The chain has TRBV5-4 and TRBJ1-2, with 8 bases aligning to TRBD1. J was trimmed by 4 bases and V by 4 bases; bases with no gene match: 6. In germline, CDR1 is SGHNT, CDR2 YYREEE (reference sequence). This CDR3 has 14 amino acids. The CDR3 region is CASSPTGVGYGYTF. DNA for the CDR3: TGTGCCAGCAGCCCGACAGGGGTTGGCTATGGCTACACCTTC. The whole variable domain, filled in from reference TRBV5-4 and TRBJ1-2, reads ETGVTQSPTHLIKTRGQQVTLRCSSQSGHNTVSWYQQALGQGPQFIFQYYREEENGRGNFPPRFSGLQFPNYSSELNVNALELDDSALYLCASSPTGVGYGYTFGSGTRLTVV.

The V gene is TRBV5-1, the J gene TRBJ2-7, with unresolved D. Trimming stripped 5 bases from V and 4 bases from J, with 7 bases between. The length of the CDR3 is 11 residues. Looked up from germline, CDR1 is SGHRS and CDR2 is YFSETQ. CDR3 coding DNA: TGCGCCAGCAGGGGATCTTACGAGCAGTACTTC. Amino acid sequence: CASRGSYEQYF.

The chain has TRBV7-3 and TRBJ1-6; 11 bases are a match to TRBD1. The V and J ends lost 5 bases and 9 bases, in that order; junction bases with no gene match: 6. Germline assignment: CDR1 SGHTA and CDR2 FQGTGA. The CDR3 loop spans 15 amino acids. CDR3: CASSLTGTGGSPLHF. The CDR3 nucleotides read TGTGCCAGCAGCCTTACCGGGACAGGGGGTTCACCCCTCCACTTT.

The genes are TRBV25-1 and TRBJ2-1; perhaps D is TRBD1 or TRBD2 (5 bases each). This CDR3 contains 12 residues. Looked up from germline, CDR1 is MGHDK and CDR2 is SYGVNS. With 5 bases removed from V and 9 bases from J, the gap between germline ends came to 11 bases. CDR3 amino acids: CASSPRDGEQFF. In DNA, the CDR3 is TGTGCCAGCAGTCCCCGGGACGGTGAGCAGTTCTTC.

V is TRBV7-2 and J is TRBJ2-5, with D possibly TRBD1 on 6 matching bases. Germline values: CDR1 SGHTA, CDR2 FQGNSA. The CDR3 covers 14 residues. The V end lost 1 base, the J end lost 5 bases, and 11 bases lay between the germline ends. CDR3: CASSLETRGETQYF. As DNA, the CDR3 is TGTGCCAGCAGCTTAGAAACTAGGGGGGAGACCCAGTACTTC.

The V call is TRBV4-1, the J call TRBJ2-2; D gene ambiguous. V lost 0 bases and J lost 2, with 10 bases in between. Germline CDR1 reads MGHRA; CDR2 reads YSYEKL. This CDR3 contains 16 residues. CDR3 sequence: CASSQDPSPNTGELFF. The CDR3, as DNA: TGCGCCAGCAGCCAAGATCCCAGTCCTAACACCGGGGAGCTGTTTTTT.

The V and J genes are TRBV6-5 and TRBJ2-7; TRBD2 aligns across 9 bases. Germline CDR1 and CDR2: MNHEY and SVGAGI. Losses at the gene ends were 5 bases for V and 3 bases for J; bases not matched to a gene: 5. The CDR3 is made up of 14 amino acids. In DNA, the CDR3 is TGTGCCAGCAGTCGAGCGGGGGGATACTACGAGCAGTACTTC. Amino acid sequence: CASSRAGGYYEQYF.

There are a few counts of this clone. The chain is built from TRBV7-9 and TRBJ2-3; TRBD1 agrees at 7 bases. The trim removed 0 bases at V and 4 bases at J, leaving 4 bases unmatched. Germline values: CDR1 SEHNR, CDR2 FQNEAQ (reference sequence). CDR3 length: 15 amino acids. The CDR3: CASSLAQGTADTQYF. Here the CDR3 DNA reads TGTGCCAGCAGCTTAGCACAGGGGACCGCAGATACGCAGTATTTT. The full variable domain, with the rest looked up from reference TRBV7-9 and TRBJ2-3, is DTGVSQNPRHKITKRGQNVTFRCDPISEHNRLYWYRQTLGQGPEFLTYFQNEAQLEKSRLLSDRFSAERPKGSFSTLEIQRTEQGDSAMYLCASSLAQGTADTQYFGPGTRLTVL.

This clone is a singleton in its sample. The chain has TRBV4-1 and TRBJ2-7; maybe TRBD1 (5 bases). The CDR3 is 15 residues long. Trimming cost V 1 base and J 3 bases, with 13 bases left between them. Germline loops: CDR1 MGHRA, CDR2 YSYEKL. The CDR3 DNA follows: TGCGCCAGCAGCCAAGCCGAGACAGCCTACTACGAGCAGTACTTC. As protein: CASSQAETAYYEQYF.

The chain is built from TRBV7-9 and TRBJ2-1, with TRBD1 matching 10 bases. J lost 8 bases, V lost 1 base, and 2 bases had no gene match. CDR1 SEHNR and CDR2 FQNEAQ come from the germline V gene (reference sequence). This CDR3 contains 14 residues. This CDR3 is CASSLVTGGDEQFF. The CDR3 DNA reads as TGTGCCAGCAGCTTAGTGACAGGGGGCGATGAGCAGTTCTTC. Complete variable domain (other parts from reference TRBV7-9 and TRBJ2-1): DTGVSQNPRHKITKRGQNVTFRCDPISEHNRLYWYRQTLGQGPEFLTYFQNEAQLEKSRLLSDRFSAERPKGSFSTLEIQRTEQGDSAMYLCASSLVTGGDEQFFGPGTRLTVL.

The rearrangement joins TRBV6-1 to TRBJ1-1; unclear D gene. Germline V CDR1 and CDR2: MNHNS, SASEGT. The CDR3 has 14 amino acids. V lost 6 bases and J lost 5, with 16 bases in between. The CDR3 region is CASRSTDERTEAFF. The CDR3 region has the DNA TGTGCCAGCAGGAGTACAGACGAGCGTACTGAAGCTTTCTTT.

V is TRBV9 and J is TRBJ2-2; TRBD2 might be the D (5 bases). The CDR3 is 17 residues long. CDR1 and CDR2 from the germline V gene are SGDLS and YYNGEE. The V and J ends lost 4 bases and 4 bases respectively, with 20 bases between them. The CDR3 region has the DNA TGTGCCAGCAGCCCTCGGGAACACCCTAGGGCCACCGGGGAGCTGTTTTTT. Encoded protein: CASSPREHPRATGELFF.

The chain carries TRBV7-2 and TRBJ2-7; no clear D gene. Germline loops: CDR1 SGHTA, CDR2 FQGNSA. Trimming shortened V by 0 bases and J by 3 bases, and 3 bases separated the two germline ends. This CDR3 has 12 residues. For the CDR3, the DNA is TGTGCCAGCAGCTTAGCAGTCTACGAGCAGTACTTC. Translation gives CASSLAVYEQYF.

The V call is TRBV5-1, the J call TRBJ2-1, with TRBD1 identical over 8 bases. Germline assignment: CDR1 SGHRS and CDR2 YFSETQ. Trimming at V came to 3 bases and at J to 2 bases, leaving 4 bases not matched to a gene. This CDR3 is built from 15 residues. The CDR3 spells CASSYRGSPYNEQFF. The CDR3 region has the DNA TGCGCCAGCAGCTACAGGGGGAGTCCCTACAATGAGCAGTTCTTC.